This entry features one T cell receptor (beta chain) sequence. The sample comes from a study of response to subunit inactivated influenza vaccine. This CDR3 region has 13 residues. Germline values: CDR1 SGHKS, CDR2 YYEKEE (reference sequence). V lost 0 bases, J lost 5 bases, and 8 bases lay in between. TCRdb reprocessed the RT-PCR reads with MiXCR, giving one entry per CDR3 protein. The data hold roughly 550,000 distinct CDR3 sequences, with roughly a quarter observed a single time. The same data also contributed to another study, on T cells expressing NK-cell markers. As that study records: For TCR beta, cDNA was produced by 5'RACE template switching with UMIs.

The sequencing here drew on CD4+ T cells sorted from PBMCs, taken 12 days after vaccination. The TCR originated in a man aged 50 to 60 who received an inactivated influenza vaccine. This chain joins TRBV5-5 and TRBJ2-5; D gene ambiguous. In nucleotides, the CDR3 is TGTGCCAGCAGCTTGGCGGTTGTTGAGACCCAGTACTTC. Its translation: CASSLAVVETQYF.